This is a list of T cell receptor beta chains from one sample in a study of stem cell transplantation in POMP-related autoinflammatory disease. Assay: immunoSEQ multiplex PCR; the TCRdb copy retains only in-frame clones and omits some. The sample lists 8,000 to 9,000 clones, just over 85% occurring once. The specimen comprised CD8+ T cells from PBMCs, sampled after stem cell transplantation. The receptors stem from a human patient with POMP-related autoinflammation and immune dysregulation (PRAID). The graft donor may account for some of the T cells. The CDR3 runs from the conserved cysteine through the conserved F or W. The D gene is left open where the match is weak. Only some rows state a clone size, as once, few, many or a class for expanded clones.

D	V	length	J	size	DNA	CDR3
-	TRBV9	13	TRBJ1-5	-	TGTGCCAGCAGCGTAGAAGGGCATCAGCCCCAGCATTTT	CASSVEGHQPQHF
TRBD2	TRBV3-1/TRBV3-2	17	TRBJ2-1	-	TGTGCCAGCAGCGGTACTAGCGGGAGGGTTAAGGGCAATGAGCAGTTCTTC	CASSGTSGRVKGNEQFF
-	TRBV5-1	13	TRBJ2-5	-	TGCGCCAGCAGCCCGGGCACGGAAGAGACCCAGTACTTC	CASSPGTEETQYF
-	TRBV7-9	13	TRBJ2-3	-	TGTGCCAGCAGCTCCCGCTCTGAGGATACGCAGTATTTT	CASSSRSEDTQYF
-	TRBV4-2	16	TRBJ1-2	-	TGTGCCAGCAGCCATGACGCGGAAGGTAACGTCTATGGCTACACCTTC	CASSHDAEGNVYGYTF
-	TRBV6-5	14	TRBJ2-1	-	TGTGCCAGCAGCATCTCCGGAGAGTACAATGAGCAGTTCTTC	CASSISGEYNEQFF
-	TRBV15	18	TRBJ2-5	-	TGTGCCACCAGCAGAGCCGAACGGAGGGACCTCGGAGGAGAGACCCAGTACTTC	CATSRAERRDLGGETQYF
-	TRBV7-8	13	TRBJ2-1	-	TGTGCCAGCAGCCCCTACAGGGAAGGTGAGCAGTTCTTC	CASSPYREGEQFF
-	TRBV13	15	TRBJ2-1	-	TGTGCCAGCAGCTTCGGGTTAGCGAACGGGGATGAGCAGTTCTTC	CASSFGLANGDEQFF
-	TRBV28	17	TRBJ2-1	-	TGTGCCAGCAACCCCTTTCCTAGACGCGGATCCTACAATGAGCAGTTCTTC	CASNPFPRRGSYNEQFF
TRBD2	TRBV6-6	16	TRBJ2-7	-	TGTGCCAGCAGTTCCAGCGGGAGTTCGAGCTCCTACGAGCAGTACTTC	CASSSSGSSSSYEQYF
-	TRBV7-8	16	TRBJ2-3	-	TGTGCCAGCAGCCCCCCAAATAGCGGTTACACAGATACGCAGTATTTT	CASSPPNSGYTDTQYF
-	TRBV3-1/TRBV3-2	10	TRBJ2-2	-	TGTGCCAGCAGTGGCGGGGAGCTGTTTTTT	CASSGGELFF
-	TRBV7-9	15	TRBJ2-3	-	TGTGCCAGCAGACCATCAGGGGATAGGACAGATACGCAGTATTTT	CASRPSGDRTDTQYF
-	TRBV19	14	TRBJ1-1	-	TGTGCCAGTAGTCCTCCGGGATTTAACACTGAAGCTTTCTTT	CASSPPGFNTEAFF
TRBD1	TRBV13	18	TRBJ1-2	-	TGTGCCAGCAGTTTAGGAGGATCTACCGGGACAGGGGTCTATGGCTACACCTTC	CASSLGGSTGTGVYGYTF
-	TRBV28	15	TRBJ2-7	once	TGTGCCAGCAGTTTCCGGGGTCTGAGCTCCTACGAGCAGTACTTC	CASSFRGLSSYEQYF
-	TRBV9	16	TRBJ2-2	-	TGTGCCAGCACCCAACCCCAGGGACTTAGCACCGGGGAGCTGTTTTTT	CASTQPQGLSTGELFF
TRBD1	TRBV6-5	14	TRBJ2-1	few	TGTGCCAGCAGTTACGGACAGGGATACAATGAGCAGTTCTTC	CASSYGQGYNEQFF
TRBD1	TRBV28	14	TRBJ2-7	-	TGTGCCAGCAGTTATGGACAGGGCTCCTACGAGCAGTACTTC	CASSYGQGSYEQYF
TRBD1	TRBV7-8	14	TRBJ2-7	-	TGTGCCAGCAGCTTAGACAGGGGGGACTACGAGCAGTACTTC	CASSLDRGDYEQYF
-	TRBV27	15	TRBJ2-5	-	TGTGCCAGCAGTTTATCCCCGGCGCTCCAAGAGACCCAGTACTTC	CASSLSPALQETQYF
-	TRBV5-5	17	TRBJ2-3	-	TGTGCCAGCAGCTTTTTCGGGAGACACCTCACGCAAGATACGCAGTATTTT	CASSFFGRHLTQDTQYF
-	TRBV6-1	15	TRBJ1-6	-	TGTGCCAGCAGTGAGGAGGACGTGTATAATTCACCCCTCCACTTT	CASSEEDVYNSPLHF
-	TRBV28	14	TRBJ1-4	-	TGTGCCAGCAATTTCAGGGAAACTAATGAAAAACTGTTTTTT	CASNFRETNEKLFF
-	TRBV3-1/TRBV3-2	14	TRBJ2-3	once	TGTGCCAGCAGCCAGCCTTATGTTACAGATACGCAGTATTTT	CASSQPYVTDTQYF
-	TRBV29-1	13	TRBJ2-1	-	TGCAGCGTTGACAGGGCGTTGTACAATGAGCAGTTCTTC	CSVDRALYNEQFF
-	TRBV27	14	TRBJ2-1	-	TGTGCCAGCAGTTTCCATGCGGCCTACAATGAGCAGTTCTTC	CASSFHAAYNEQFF